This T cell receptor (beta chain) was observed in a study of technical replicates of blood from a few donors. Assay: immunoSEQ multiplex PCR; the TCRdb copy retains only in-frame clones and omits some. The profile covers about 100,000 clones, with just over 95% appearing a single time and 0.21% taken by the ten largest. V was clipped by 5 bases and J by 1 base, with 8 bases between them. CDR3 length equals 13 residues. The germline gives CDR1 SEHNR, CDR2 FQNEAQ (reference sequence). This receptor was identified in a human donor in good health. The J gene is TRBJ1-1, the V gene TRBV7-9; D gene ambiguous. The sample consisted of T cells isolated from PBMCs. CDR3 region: CASSPTGNTEAFF. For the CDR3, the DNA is TGTGCCAGCAGCCCAACGGGGAACACTGAAGCTTTCTTT.